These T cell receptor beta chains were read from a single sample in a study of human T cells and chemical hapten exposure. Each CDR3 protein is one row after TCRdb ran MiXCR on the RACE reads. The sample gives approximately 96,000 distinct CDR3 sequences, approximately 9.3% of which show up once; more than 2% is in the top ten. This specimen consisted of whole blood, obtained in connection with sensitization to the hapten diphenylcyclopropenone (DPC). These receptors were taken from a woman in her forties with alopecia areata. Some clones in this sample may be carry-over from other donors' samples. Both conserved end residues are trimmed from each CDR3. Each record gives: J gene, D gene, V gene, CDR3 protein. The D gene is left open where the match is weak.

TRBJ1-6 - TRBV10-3 ASRGGSSYNSPLH
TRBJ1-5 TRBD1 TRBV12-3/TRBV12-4 ASSPQGASNQPQH
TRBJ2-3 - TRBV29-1 SAPTSADTQY
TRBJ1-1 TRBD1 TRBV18 ASSSQGANTEAF
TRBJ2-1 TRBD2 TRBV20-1 SANLAGGGNEQF
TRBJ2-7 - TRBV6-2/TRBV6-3 ASSYSKDEQY
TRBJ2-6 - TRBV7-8 ASSLARAGANVLT
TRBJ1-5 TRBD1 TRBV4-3 ASSQGQGDNQPQH
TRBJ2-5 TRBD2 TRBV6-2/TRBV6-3 ASSYPGLARTQY
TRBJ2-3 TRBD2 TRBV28 ASSPGTSGKLSADTQY
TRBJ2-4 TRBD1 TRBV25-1 ASSQTGIRKNIQY
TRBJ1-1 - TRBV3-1 ASSPTGIENTEAF
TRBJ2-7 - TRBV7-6 ASSSLREGGPYEQY
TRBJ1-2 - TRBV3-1 ASSQGRQGYGYT
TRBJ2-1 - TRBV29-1 SPRFPWSDEQF
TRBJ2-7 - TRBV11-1 ASSRLGRGEQY
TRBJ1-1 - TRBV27 ASSPIGVIENTEAF
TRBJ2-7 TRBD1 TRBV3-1 ASSQPGTGIYEQY
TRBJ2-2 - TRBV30 ASPPLGGTGTGELF
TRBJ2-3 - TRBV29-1 SGQDSPDTQY
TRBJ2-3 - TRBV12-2 ASRLGSGRSTDTQY
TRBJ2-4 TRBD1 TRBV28 ASRGSGQGILQY
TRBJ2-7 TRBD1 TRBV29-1 SVIDRGEQY
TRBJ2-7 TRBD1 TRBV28 ASRTGGNGVGEQY
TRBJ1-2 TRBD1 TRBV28 ASREAGTGFYGYT
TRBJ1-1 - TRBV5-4 ASSLVNTEAF
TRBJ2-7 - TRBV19 ASTPTPTSYEQY
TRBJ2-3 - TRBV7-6 ASSFRGSTDTQY
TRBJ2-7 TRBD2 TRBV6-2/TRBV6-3 ASARGTSGYEQY
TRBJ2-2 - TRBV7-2 ASCYDREGRELF
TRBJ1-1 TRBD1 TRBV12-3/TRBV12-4 ASRPLVGTQGVNTEAF
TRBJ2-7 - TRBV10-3 AISEGAGTEQY
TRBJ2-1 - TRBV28 ASSSLSGEQF
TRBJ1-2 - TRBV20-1 SAAIINYGYT
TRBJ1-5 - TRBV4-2 ASSQDVGEGQPQH
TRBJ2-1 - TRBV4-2 ASSQTGTMDEQF
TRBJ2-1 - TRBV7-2 ASSFQGSRQF
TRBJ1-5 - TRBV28 ASSLWSGKGNQPQH
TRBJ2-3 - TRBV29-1 SVGGFARSPTDTQY
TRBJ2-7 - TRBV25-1 ASSESSPRQGSYEQY
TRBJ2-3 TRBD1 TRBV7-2 ASSTRQGEDTQY
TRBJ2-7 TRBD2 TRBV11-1 ASSETSGQY
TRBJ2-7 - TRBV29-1 SVESVWQGSLEQY
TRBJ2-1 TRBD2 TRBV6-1 ASSERAGVGYEQF
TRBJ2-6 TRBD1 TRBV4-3 ASSHWTGSGANVLT